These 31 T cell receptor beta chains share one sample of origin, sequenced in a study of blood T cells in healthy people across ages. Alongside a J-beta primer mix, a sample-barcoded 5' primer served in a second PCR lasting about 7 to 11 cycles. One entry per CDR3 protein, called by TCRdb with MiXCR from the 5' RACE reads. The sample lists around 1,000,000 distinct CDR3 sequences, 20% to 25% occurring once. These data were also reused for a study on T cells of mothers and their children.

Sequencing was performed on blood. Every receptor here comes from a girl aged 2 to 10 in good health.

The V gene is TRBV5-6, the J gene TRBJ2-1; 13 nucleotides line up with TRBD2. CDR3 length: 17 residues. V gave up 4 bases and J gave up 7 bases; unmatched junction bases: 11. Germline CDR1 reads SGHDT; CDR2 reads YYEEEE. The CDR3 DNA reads TGTGCCAGCAGCGGAGGCGGGACTAGCGGGACCAGGAATGAGCAGTTCTTC. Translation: CASSGGGTSGTRNEQFF.

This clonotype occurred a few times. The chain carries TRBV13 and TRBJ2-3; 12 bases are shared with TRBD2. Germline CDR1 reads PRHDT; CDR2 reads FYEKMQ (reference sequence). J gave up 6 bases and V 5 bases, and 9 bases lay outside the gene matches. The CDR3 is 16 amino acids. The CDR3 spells CASSPARLAGADTQYF. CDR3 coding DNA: TGTGCCAGCAGCCCGGCGAGACTAGCGGGGGCGGATACGCAGTATTTT.

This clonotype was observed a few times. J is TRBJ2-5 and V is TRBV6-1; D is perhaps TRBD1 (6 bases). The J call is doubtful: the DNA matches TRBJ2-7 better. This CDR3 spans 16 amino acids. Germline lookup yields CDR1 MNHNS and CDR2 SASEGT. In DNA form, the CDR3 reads TGTGCCAGCAGTGAATTTGGCGCAGGGGTGGGCTACGAGCAGTACTTC. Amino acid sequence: CASSEFGAGVGYEQYF.

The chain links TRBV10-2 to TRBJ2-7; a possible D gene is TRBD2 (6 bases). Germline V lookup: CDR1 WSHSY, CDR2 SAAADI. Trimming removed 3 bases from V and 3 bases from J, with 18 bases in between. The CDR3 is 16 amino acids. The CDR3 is CASSDSEGLPLYEQYF. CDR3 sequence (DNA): TGCGCCAGCAGTGACAGCGAGGGACTGCCACTCTACGAGCAGTACTTC.

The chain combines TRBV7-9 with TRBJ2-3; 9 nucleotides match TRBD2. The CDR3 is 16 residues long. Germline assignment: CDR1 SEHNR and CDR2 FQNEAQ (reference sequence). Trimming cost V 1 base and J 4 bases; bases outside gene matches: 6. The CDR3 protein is CASSLVGLAGPDTQYF. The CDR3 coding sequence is TGTGCCAGCAGCTTAGTAGGGCTAGCGGGGCCAGATACGCAGTATTTT.

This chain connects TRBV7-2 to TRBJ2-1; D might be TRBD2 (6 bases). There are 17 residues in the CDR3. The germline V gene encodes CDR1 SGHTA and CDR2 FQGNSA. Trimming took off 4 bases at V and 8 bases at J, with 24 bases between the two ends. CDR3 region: CASSSSTGTWLLDEQFF. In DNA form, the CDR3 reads TGTGCCAGCAGCTCCTCAACCGGGACTTGGTTATTGGATGAGCAGTTCTTC.

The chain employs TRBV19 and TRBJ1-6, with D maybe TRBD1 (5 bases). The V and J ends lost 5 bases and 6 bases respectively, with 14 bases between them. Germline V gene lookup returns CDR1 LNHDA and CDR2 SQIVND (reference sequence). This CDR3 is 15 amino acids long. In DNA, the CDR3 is TGTGCCAGTAGTGGGACCGATACGCTTAATTCACCCCTCCACTTT. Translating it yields CASSGTDTLNSPLHF.

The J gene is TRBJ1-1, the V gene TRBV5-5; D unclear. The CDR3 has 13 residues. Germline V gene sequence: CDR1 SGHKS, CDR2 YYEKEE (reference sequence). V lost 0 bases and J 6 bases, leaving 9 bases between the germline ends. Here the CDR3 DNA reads TGTGCCAGCAGCTTGGAGGCTCGGGCTGAAGCTTTCTTT. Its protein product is CASSLEARAEAFF.

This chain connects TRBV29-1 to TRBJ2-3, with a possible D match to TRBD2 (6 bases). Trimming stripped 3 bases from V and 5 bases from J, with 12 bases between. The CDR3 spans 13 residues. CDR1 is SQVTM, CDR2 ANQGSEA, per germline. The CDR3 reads CSVERPGEDTQYF. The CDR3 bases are TGCAGCGTTGAGCGCCCGGGAGAAGATACGCAGTATTTT.

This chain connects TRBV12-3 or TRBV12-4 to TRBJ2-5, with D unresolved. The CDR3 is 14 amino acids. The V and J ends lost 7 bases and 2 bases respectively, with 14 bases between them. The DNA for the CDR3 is TGTGCCAGCACCCGGGTGAGCCCTCAAGAGACCCAGTACTTC. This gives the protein CASTRVSPQETQYF.

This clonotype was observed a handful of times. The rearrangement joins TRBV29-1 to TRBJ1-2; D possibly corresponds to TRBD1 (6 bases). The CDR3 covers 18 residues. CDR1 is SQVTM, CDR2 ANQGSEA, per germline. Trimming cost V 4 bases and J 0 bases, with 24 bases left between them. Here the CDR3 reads CSVVGLDRLGNANYGYTF. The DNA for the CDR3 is TGCAGCGTTGTGGGATTAGACAGGTTGGGGAACGCTAACTATGGCTACACCTTC.

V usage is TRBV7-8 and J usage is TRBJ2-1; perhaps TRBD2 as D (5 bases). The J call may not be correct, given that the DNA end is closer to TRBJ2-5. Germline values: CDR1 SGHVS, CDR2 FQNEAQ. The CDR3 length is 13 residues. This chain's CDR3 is CASSLGGFGTQYF. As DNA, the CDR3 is TGTGCCAGCAGCTTAGGAGGGTTTGGGACCCAGTACTTC.

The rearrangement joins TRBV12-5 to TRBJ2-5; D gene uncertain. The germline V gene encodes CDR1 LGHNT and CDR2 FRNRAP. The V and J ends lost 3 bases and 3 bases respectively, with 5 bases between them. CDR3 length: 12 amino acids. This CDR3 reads CASGLVEETQYF. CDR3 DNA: TGTGCTAGTGGTTTAGTTGAAGAGACCCAGTACTTC.

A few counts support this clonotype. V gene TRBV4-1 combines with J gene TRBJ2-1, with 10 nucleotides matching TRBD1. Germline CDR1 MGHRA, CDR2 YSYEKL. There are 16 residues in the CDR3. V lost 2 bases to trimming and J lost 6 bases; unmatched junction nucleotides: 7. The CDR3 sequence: CASSQFPGQGTNEQFF. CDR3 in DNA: TGCGCCAGCAGCCAATTTCCGGGACAGGGGACCAATGAGCAGTTCTTC.

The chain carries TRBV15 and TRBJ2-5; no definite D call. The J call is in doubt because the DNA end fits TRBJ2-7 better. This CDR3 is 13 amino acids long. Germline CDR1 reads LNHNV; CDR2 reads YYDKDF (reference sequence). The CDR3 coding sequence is TGTGCCACCAGCAGAGTAGTAAACTACGAGCAGTACTTC. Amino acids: CATSRVVNYEQYF.

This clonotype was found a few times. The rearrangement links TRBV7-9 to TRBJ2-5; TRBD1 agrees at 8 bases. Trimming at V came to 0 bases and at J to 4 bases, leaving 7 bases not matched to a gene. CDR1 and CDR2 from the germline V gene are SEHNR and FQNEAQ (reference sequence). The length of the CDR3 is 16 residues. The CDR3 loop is CASSLARQGAGETQYF. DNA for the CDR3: TGTGCCAGCAGCTTAGCGCGCCAGGGGGCAGGAGAGACCCAGTACTTC.

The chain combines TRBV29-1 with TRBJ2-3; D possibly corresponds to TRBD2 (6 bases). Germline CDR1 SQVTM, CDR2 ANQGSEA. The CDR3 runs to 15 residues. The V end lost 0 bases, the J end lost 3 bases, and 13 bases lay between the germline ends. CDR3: CSVEDGAGRTDTQYF. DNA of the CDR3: TGCAGCGTTGAAGATGGGGCAGGGAGGACAGATACGCAGTATTTT.

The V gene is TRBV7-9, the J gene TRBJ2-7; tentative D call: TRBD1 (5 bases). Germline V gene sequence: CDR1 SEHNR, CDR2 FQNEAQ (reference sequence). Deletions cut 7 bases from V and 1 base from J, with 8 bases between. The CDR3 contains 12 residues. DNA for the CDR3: TGTGCCAGCACAGGGCGTTCCTACGAGCAGTACTTC. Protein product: CASTGRSYEQYF.

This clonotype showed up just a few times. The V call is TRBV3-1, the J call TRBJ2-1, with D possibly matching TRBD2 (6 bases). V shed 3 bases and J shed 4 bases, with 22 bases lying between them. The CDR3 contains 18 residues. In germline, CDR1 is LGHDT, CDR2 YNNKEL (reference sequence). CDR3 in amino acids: CASSQDLSGEGTYNEQFF. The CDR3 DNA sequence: TGTGCCAGCAGCCAGGACCTTAGCGGAGAGGGAACGTACAATGAGCAGTTCTTC.

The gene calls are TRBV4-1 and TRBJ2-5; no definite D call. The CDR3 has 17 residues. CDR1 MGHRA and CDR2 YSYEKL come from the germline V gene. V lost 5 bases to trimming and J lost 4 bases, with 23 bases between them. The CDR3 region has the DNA TGCGCCAGCAGCTCCGGAGAATTGGCGCGCCTCCTAGAGACCCAGTACTTC. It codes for CASSSGELARLLETQYF.

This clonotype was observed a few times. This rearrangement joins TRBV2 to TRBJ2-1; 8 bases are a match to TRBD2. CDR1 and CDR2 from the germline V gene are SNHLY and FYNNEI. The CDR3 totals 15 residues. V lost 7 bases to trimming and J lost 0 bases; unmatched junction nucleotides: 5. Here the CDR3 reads CASTLAANSYNEQFF. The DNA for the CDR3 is TGTGCCAGCACACTAGCGGCAAACTCCTACAATGAGCAGTTCTTC.

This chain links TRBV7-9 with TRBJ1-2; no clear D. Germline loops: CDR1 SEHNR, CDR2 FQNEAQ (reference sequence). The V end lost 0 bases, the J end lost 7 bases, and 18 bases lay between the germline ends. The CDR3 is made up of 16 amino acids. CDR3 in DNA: TGTGCCAGCAGCTTAGCATCGCGGTTGGCGGGCAGTGGCTACACCTTC. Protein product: CASSLASRLAGSGYTF.

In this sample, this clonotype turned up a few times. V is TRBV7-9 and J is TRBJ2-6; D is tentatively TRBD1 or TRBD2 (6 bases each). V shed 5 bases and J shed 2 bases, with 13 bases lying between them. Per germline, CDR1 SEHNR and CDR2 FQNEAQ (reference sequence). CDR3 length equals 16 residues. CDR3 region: CASSPTGAPGANVLTF. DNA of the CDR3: TGTGCCAGCAGCCCTACGGGGGCCCCTGGGGCCAACGTCCTGACTTTC.

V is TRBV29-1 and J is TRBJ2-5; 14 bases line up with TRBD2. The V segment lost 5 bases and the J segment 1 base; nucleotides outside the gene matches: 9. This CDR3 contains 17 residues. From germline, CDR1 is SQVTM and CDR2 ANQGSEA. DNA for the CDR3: TGCAGCGTTCGGGGACTAGCGGGGGACCGGAGCCAAGAGACCCAGTACTTC. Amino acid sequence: CSVRGLAGDRSQETQYF.

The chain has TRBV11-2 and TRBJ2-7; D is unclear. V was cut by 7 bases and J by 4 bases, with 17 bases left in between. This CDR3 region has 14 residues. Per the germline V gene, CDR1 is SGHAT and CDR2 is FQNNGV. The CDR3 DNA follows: TGTGCCAGCACGACGCTGGGTGTTATTTACGAGCAGTACTTC. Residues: CASTTLGVIYEQYF.

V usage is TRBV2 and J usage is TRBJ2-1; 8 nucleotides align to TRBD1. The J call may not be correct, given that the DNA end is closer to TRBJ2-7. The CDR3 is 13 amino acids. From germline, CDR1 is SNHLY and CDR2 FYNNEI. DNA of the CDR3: TGTGCCAGCCTGAGACAGGGGACCTACGAGCAGTACTTC. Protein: CASLRQGTYEQYF.

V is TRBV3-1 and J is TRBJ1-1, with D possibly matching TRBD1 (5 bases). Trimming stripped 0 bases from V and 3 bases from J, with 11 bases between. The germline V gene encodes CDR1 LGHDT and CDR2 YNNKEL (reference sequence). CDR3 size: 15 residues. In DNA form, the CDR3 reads TGTGCCAGCAGCCAAGATATGGCGGGGGACACTGAAGCTTTCTTT. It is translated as CASSQDMAGDTEAFF.

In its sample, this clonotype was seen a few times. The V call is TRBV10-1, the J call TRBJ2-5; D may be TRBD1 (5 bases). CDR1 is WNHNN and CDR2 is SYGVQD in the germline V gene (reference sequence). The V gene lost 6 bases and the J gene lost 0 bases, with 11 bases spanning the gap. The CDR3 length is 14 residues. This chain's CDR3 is CASSETDHQETQYF. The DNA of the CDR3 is TGCGCCAGCAGCGAGACAGACCACCAAGAGACCCAGTACTTC.

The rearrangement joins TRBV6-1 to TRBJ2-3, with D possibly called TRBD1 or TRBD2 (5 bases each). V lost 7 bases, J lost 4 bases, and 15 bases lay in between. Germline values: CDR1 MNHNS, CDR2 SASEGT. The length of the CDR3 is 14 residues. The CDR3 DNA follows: TGTGCCAGCAAGAATAACCCGGGACCAGATACGCAGTATTTT. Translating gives CASKNNPGPDTQYF.

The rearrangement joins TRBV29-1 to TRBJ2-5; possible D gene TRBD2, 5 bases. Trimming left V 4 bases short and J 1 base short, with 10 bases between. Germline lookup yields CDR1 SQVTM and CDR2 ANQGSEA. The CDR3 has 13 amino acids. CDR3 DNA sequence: TGCAGCGTTGTGGAGGCTGCCCAAGAGACCCAGTACTTC. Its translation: CSVVEAAQETQYF. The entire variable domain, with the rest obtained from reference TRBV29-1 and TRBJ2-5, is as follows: SAVISQKPSRDICQRGTSLTIQCQVDSQVTMMFWYRQQPGQSLTLIATANQGSEATYESGFVIDKFPISRPNLTFSTLTVSNMSPEDSSIYLCSVVEAAQETQYFGPGTRLLVL.

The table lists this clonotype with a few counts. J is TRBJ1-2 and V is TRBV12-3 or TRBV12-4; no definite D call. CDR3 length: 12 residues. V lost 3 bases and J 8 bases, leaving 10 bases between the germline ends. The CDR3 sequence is CASSLKGGGYTF. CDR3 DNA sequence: TGTGCCAGCAGTTTGAAAGGAGGAGGCTACACCTTC.